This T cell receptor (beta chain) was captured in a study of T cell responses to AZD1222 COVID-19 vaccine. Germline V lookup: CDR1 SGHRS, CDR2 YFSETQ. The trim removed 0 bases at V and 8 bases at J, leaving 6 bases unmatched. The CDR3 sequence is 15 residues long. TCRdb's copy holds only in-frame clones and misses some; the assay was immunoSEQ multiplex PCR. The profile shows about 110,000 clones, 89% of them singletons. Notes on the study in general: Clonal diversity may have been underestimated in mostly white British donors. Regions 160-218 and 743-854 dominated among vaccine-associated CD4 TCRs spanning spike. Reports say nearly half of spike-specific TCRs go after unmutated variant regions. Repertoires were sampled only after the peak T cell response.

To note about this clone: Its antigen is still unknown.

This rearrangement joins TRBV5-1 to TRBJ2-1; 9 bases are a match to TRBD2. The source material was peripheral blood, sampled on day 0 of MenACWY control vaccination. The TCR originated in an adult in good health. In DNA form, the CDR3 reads TGCGCCAGCAGCTTGGGGCGGGCTAGCGGGGATGAGCAGTTCTTC. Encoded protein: CASSLGRASGDEQFF.